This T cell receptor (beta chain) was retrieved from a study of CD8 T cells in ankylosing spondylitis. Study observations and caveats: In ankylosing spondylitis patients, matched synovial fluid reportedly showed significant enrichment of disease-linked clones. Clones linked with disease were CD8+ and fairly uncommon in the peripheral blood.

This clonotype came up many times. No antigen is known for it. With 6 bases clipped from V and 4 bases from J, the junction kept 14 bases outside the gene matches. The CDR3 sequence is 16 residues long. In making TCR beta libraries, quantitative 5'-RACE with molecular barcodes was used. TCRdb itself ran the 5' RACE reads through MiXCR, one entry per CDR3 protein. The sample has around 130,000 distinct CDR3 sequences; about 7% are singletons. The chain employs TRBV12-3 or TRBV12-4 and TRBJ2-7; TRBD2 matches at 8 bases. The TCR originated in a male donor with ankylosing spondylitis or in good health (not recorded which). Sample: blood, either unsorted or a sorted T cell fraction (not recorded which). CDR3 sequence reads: CASSLSGGAEIYEQYF. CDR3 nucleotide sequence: TGTGCCAGCAGCCTCAGCGGGGGCGCCGAGATTTACGAGCAGTACTTC.